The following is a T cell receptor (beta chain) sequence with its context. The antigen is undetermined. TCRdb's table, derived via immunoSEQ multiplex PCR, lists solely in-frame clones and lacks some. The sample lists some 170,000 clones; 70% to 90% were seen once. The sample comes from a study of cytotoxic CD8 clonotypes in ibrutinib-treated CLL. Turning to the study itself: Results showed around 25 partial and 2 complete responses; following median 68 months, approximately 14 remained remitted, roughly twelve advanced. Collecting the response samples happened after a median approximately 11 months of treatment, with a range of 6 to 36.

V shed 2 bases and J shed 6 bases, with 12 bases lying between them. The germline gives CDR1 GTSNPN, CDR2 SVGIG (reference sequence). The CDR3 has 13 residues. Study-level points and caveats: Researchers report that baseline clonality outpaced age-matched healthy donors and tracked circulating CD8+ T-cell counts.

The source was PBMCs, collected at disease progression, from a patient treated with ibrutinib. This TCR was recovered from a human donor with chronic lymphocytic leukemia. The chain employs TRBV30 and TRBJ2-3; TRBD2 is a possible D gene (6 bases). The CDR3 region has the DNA TGTGCCTGGAGTCCGGGAGTAGACGATACGCAGTATTTT. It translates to CAWSPGVDDTQYF.